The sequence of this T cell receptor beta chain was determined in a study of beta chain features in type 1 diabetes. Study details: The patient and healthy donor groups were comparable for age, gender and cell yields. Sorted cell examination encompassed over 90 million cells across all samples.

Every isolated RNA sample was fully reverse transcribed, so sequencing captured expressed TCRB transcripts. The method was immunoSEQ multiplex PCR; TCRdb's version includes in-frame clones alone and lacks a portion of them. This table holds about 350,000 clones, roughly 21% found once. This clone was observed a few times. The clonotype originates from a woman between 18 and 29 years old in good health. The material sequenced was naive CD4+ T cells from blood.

CDR3 sequence: CASTSTGNQPQHF. The CDR3 DNA reads as TGTGCCAGCACATCGACAGGGAATCAGCCCCAGCATTTT. The rearrangement links TRBV2 to TRBJ1-5; the match to TRBD1 covers 7 bases. Germline lookup yields CDR1 SNHLY and CDR2 FYNNEI. Germline trimming cut 7 bases from V and 4 bases from J; bases unmatched to any gene: 4. This CDR3 is 13 amino acids long.